There are a few counts of the clone carrying this T cell receptor beta chain. TCRdb redid the calling of the RT-PCR reads with MiXCR, one entry per CDR3 protein. The sample shows more than 550,000 distinct CDR3 sequences, 14% of them seen only once. This CDR3 is built from 16 residues. Germline CDR1 MNHEY, CDR2 SVGAGI. The ends were cut back, 2 bases at V and 2 bases at J, with 14 bases in the middle. Sequencing was carried out using memory CD4+ T cells from blood. This clonotype originated in a female donor in good health, serving as a healthy control. The rearrangement links TRBV6-5 to TRBJ2-3; D may match TRBD1 or TRBD2 (5 bases each). The CDR3 sequence is CASSYTWGPHTDTQYF. The CDR3 DNA sequence: TGTGCCAGCAGTTACACCTGGGGACCGCACACAGATACGCAGTATTTT.